Presented here are 26 T cell receptor beta chains from one specimen sequenced in a study of blood T cell repertoires in COVID-19. The repertoire was sequenced with immunoSEQ multiplex PCR; TCRdb's copy has only in-frame clones and lacks some. Of roughly 250,000 clones detected, approximately 79% appear once; the ten largest clones hold 4.9%. The specimen sequenced was peripheral blood. The receptors here all came from an elderly woman with active or convalescent COVID-19.

This clone was counted between two and nine times. CDR3 in amino acids: CASSLGQGRQPQHF. The CDR3 DNA reads as TGTGCCAGCAGTTTGGGACAGGGACGTCAGCCCCAGCATTTT. This chain uses TRBV28 with TRBJ1-5; 9 nucleotides agree with TRBD1. After removal of 3 bases from V and 6 bases from J, the junction contained 3 bases not matched to a gene. The germline CDR1 and CDR2 sequences are MDHEN and SYDVKM. CDR3 length: 14 residues.

J is TRBJ1-2 and V is TRBV6-5; 7 nucleotides line up with TRBD1. J gave up 7 bases and V 11 bases, and 10 bases lay outside the gene matches. CDR1 and CDR2 from the germline V gene are MNHEY and SVGAGI. The CDR3 loop spans 12 amino acids. CDR3 DNA: TGTGCCGGAAAACGGACAGGCGGTGGCTACACCTTC. Translation: CAGKRTGGGYTF.

V and J are TRBV20-1 and TRBJ2-7; 7 bases align to TRBD2. The CDR3 length is 13 residues. V gave up 3 bases and J gave up 3 bases; unmatched junction bases: 5. The V gene's germline CDR1 is DFQATT and CDR2 SNEGSKA (reference sequence). CDR3 in amino acids: CSASPSGNYEQYF. The DNA for the CDR3 is TGCAGTGCTAGTCCTAGCGGAAACTACGAGCAGTACTTC.

This clone came up once. J is TRBJ1-2 and V is TRBV28, with TRBD1 matching over 10 bases. The V segment lost 6 bases and the J segment 4 bases; nucleotides outside the gene matches: 14. The CDR3 contains 17 residues. Germline CDR1 is MDHEN and CDR2 is SYDVKM. In nucleotides, the CDR3 is TGTGCCAGCAGCTCCTATCCCCTCGGACAGGGGGGCTATGGCTACACCTTC. Protein: CASSSYPLGQGGYGYTF.

The V gene is TRBV6-1, the J gene TRBJ1-1, with TRBD1 matching 8 bases. J was trimmed by 4 bases and V by 8 bases; bases with no gene match: 3. This CDR3 contains 12 residues. The germline CDR1 and CDR2 sequences are MNHNS and SASEGT. CDR3 bases: TGTGCCAGCCAACAGGGGGGCACTGAAGCTTTCTTT. Its protein is CASQQGGTEAFF.

The CDR3 region has the DNA TGTGCCAGCAGTTACTCCCGGACTAGCGGGGCCTACGAGCAGTACTTC. This codes for CASSYSRTSGAYEQYF. The V gene is TRBV6-5, the J gene TRBJ2-7, with 12 bases identical to TRBD2. The V gene's germline CDR1 is MNHEY and CDR2 SVGAGI. Trimming removed 0 bases from V and 2 bases from J; junction bases left unmatched: 2. The CDR3 extends over 16 amino acids.

The rearrangement joins TRBV18 to TRBJ2-3; weak D call: TRBD1 (6 bases). The V gene's germline CDR1 is KGHSH and CDR2 LQKENI. Trimming left V 2 bases short and J 5 bases short, with 14 bases between. The CDR3 spans 15 residues. The CDR3 DNA follows: TGTGCCAGCTCACCAAAGCAGGGGATAGGAGATACGCAGTATTTT. This codes for CASSPKQGIGDTQYF.

The DNA for the CDR3 is TGTGCTACGGGGTCCCGACAGGGAGAAGGGGGCTACACCTTC. Protein sequence: CATGSRQGEGGYTF. The chain links TRBV12-5 to TRBJ1-2; 7 nucleotides match TRBD1. Germline values: CDR1 LGHNT, CDR2 FRNRAP. With V trimmed by 10 bases and J by 8 bases, 16 bases remained unmatched. The CDR3 is made up of 14 amino acids. Filled out from reference TRBV12-5 and TRBJ1-2, the complete variable domain reads DARVTQTPRHKVTEMGQEVTMRCQPILGHNTVFWYRQTMMQGLELLAYFRNRAPLDDSGMPKDRFSAEMPDATLATLKIQPSEPRDSAVYFCATGSRQGEGGYTFGSGTRLTVV.

This clone appeared a few times. This chain joins TRBV5-6 and TRBJ2-7, with D possibly TRBD1 on 7 matching bases. The length of the CDR3 is 17 residues. Germline V lookup: CDR1 SGHDT, CDR2 YYEEEE. Trimming cost V 0 bases and J 4 bases, with 20 bases left between them. In DNA, the CDR3 is TGTGCCAGCAGCTTGGCCCAGGGGGGAATAAGATTTTACGAGCAGTACTTC. Translation: CASSLAQGGIRFYEQYF. The complete variable domain, with remaining parts taken from reference TRBV5-6 and TRBJ2-7, reads DAGVTQSPTHLIKTRGQQVTLRCSPKSGHDTVSWYQQALGQGPQFIFQYYEEEERQRGNFPDRFSGHQFPNYSSELNVNALLLGDSALYLCASSLAQGGIRFYEQYFGPGTRLTVT.

V and J are TRBV6-5 and TRBJ1-6; 7 bases are shared with TRBD1. CDR1 and CDR2 (germline): MNHEY, SVGAGI. This CDR3 contains 12 residues. J lost 9 bases, V lost 10 bases, and 6 bases had no gene match. The DNA for the CDR3 is TGTGCCACCCGCAGGGACAGTTCACCCCTCCACTTT. It is translated as CATRRDSSPLHF.

The CDR3 here is CASSLEGGGGDYGYTF. DNA for the CDR3: TGTGCCAGCAGTTTAGAAGGCGGTGGGGGGGACTATGGCTACACCTTC. V gene TRBV28 combines with J gene TRBJ1-2, with D perhaps TRBD1 (5 bases). V lost 2 bases, J lost 3 bases, and 16 bases lay in between. The CDR3 totals 16 residues. In germline, CDR1 is MDHEN, CDR2 SYDVKM.

This clone was observed a single time. The rearrangement links TRBV3-1 (or the pseudogene TRBV3-2) to TRBJ2-7; unclear D gene. The germline V gene encodes CDR1 LGHDT and CDR2 YNNKEL (reference sequence). Trimming took 3 bases from V and 2 from J, leaving 8 bases between them. The CDR3 is 13 residues long. The CDR3 reads CASSHHAAYEQYF. The CDR3 DNA is TGTGCCAGCAGCCATCATGCGGCCTACGAGCAGTACTTC.

The chain uses TRBV3-1 (or the pseudogene TRBV3-2) and TRBJ1-5; D is unresolved. CDR1 and CDR2 from the germline V gene are LGHDT and YNNKEL (reference sequence). This CDR3 region has 15 residues. Trimming took 2 bases from V and 5 from J, leaving 13 bases between them. For the CDR3, the DNA is TGTGCCAGCAGCCAAACCTGGTCTACCGATCAGCCCCAGCATTTT. As protein: CASSQTWSTDQPQHF.

Only one count was recorded for this clone. The chain uses TRBV3-1 (or the pseudogene TRBV3-2) and TRBJ1-4, with D perhaps TRBD1 (6 bases). Germline CDR1 reads LGHDT; CDR2 reads YNNKEL (reference sequence). V was trimmed by 5 bases and J by 10 bases, leaving 11 bases between them. The CDR3 consists of 12 residues. This chain's CDR3 is CASSTGTLKLFF. CDR3 nucleotide sequence: TGTGCCAGCAGCACCGGGACATTAAAACTGTTTTTT.

The chain employs TRBV2 and TRBJ1-4, with 9 bases fitting TRBD1. Germline V lookup: CDR1 SNHLY, CDR2 FYNNEI. The CDR3 runs to 15 residues. Germline trimming cut 8 bases from V and 8 bases from J; bases unmatched to any gene: 12. The CDR3 DNA sequence: TGTGCCAGCCAGGAACAGGGGGCGCTTCGAGAAAAACTGTTTTTT. It yields the protein CASQEQGALREKLFF.

J is TRBJ2-1 and V is TRBV5-1; 7 nucleotides align to TRBD1. CDR1 SGHRS and CDR2 YFSETQ come from the germline V gene. Losses at the gene ends were 4 bases for V and 11 bases for J; bases not matched to a gene: 12. There are 14 residues in the CDR3. CDR3 in DNA: TGCGCCAGCAGCCCCCCTCTCGGACAGGCGCAGCAGTTCTTC. Its translation is CASSPPLGQAQQFF.

The rearrangement links TRBV28 to TRBJ2-7; possibly TRBD2 for D (5 bases). Trimming stripped 6 bases from V and 3 bases from J, with 12 bases between. This CDR3 spans 13 amino acids. Germline loops: CDR1 MDHEN, CDR2 SYDVKM. CDR3 sequence: CASSELGDYEQYF. The CDR3 DNA is TGTGCCAGCAGCGAATTGGGAGACTACGAGCAGTACTTC.

V is TRBV4-1 and J is TRBJ2-1; 10 bases line up with TRBD2. The CDR3 length is 16 residues. Germline CDR1 is MGHRA and CDR2 is YSYEKL. The trim removed 2 bases at V and 8 bases at J, leaving 9 bases unmatched. The CDR3 spells CASSQSVAGGLYEQFF. Here the CDR3 DNA reads TGCGCCAGCAGCCAATCCGTAGCGGGAGGTTTATATGAGCAGTTCTTC.

This chain joins TRBV6-2 or TRBV6-3 and TRBJ2-2; D remains unclear. Germline-derived CDR1 and CDR2 are MNHEY and SVGEGT. The V gene lost 0 bases and the J gene lost 4 bases, with 12 bases spanning the gap. The CDR3 is 16 amino acids. CDR3 DNA: TGTGCCAGCAGTTACTCTAGTGAGGTTATCACCGGGGAGCTGTTTTTT. Amino acid sequence: CASSYSSEVITGELFF.

This clone was picked up one time. V usage is TRBV7-9 and J usage is TRBJ2-1; a possible D gene is TRBD1 (5 bases). The CDR3 totals 16 residues. CDR1 and CDR2 from the germline V gene are SEHNR and FQNEAQ (reference sequence). The V gene lost 1 base and the J gene lost 5 bases, with 15 bases spanning the gap. The CDR3 sequence: CASSLGAGWNNNEQFF. As DNA, the CDR3 is TGTGCCAGCAGCTTAGGGGCAGGGTGGAACAACAATGAGCAGTTCTTC.

The chain combines TRBV2 with TRBJ2-5; TRBD2 agrees at 8 bases. This CDR3 contains 14 residues. CDR1 is SNHLY, CDR2 FYNNEI, per germline. V was clipped by 6 bases and J by 1 base; unmatched bases: 4. CDR3 in amino acids: CASSSGGPQETQYF. For the CDR3, the DNA is TGTGCCAGCAGCTCGGGAGGGCCCCAAGAGACCCAGTACTTC.

This chain joins TRBV7-9 and TRBJ1-5, with 8 bases lining up with TRBD1. Germline V lookup: CDR1 SEHNR, CDR2 FQNEAQ (reference sequence). This CDR3 spans 14 amino acids. With 4 bases clipped from V and 6 bases from J, the junction kept 5 bases outside the gene matches. Written as DNA, the CDR3 is TGTGCCAGCAGCTCGACAGGGGATATTCAGCCCCAGCATTTT. Protein product: CASSSTGDIQPQHF.

V usage is TRBV24-1 and J usage is TRBJ2-1; 7 bases agree with TRBD2. Germline assignment: CDR1 KGHDR and CDR2 SFDVKD. This CDR3 region has 14 residues. V shed 4 bases, J shed 3 bases, and the junction held 2 bases outside the gene matches. Written as DNA, the CDR3 is TGTGCCACCAGTGAGCGGGACTACTACAATGAGCAGTTCTTC. It is translated as CATSERDYYNEQFF.

The rearrangement uses TRBV28 and TRBJ2-7; tentatively, D is TRBD2 (5 bases). The CDR3 runs to 15 residues. Trimming took off 7 bases at V and 2 bases at J, with 18 bases between the two ends. Germline-derived CDR1 and CDR2 are MDHEN and SYDVKM. CDR3: CASTPSVPGAYEQYF. The CDR3, as DNA: TGTGCCAGCACCCCGTCTGTGCCCGGGGCCTACGAGCAGTACTTC.

This clone appeared a single time. In DNA form, the CDR3 reads TGTGCCAGCAGCTCGCGGGGGACGGAGTTCTCGGGTGGCTACACCTTC. It translates to CASSSRGTEFSGGYTF. This chain links TRBV7-9 with TRBJ1-2; D possibly corresponds to TRBD1 (5 bases). CDR1 is SEHNR, CDR2 FQNEAQ, per germline (reference sequence). The CDR3 is 16 residues long. Trimming cost V 4 bases and J 7 bases, with 22 bases left between them.

The chain employs TRBV20-1 and TRBJ1-1; D not certain. The germline V gene has CDR1 DFQATT and CDR2 SNEGSKA (reference sequence). The CDR3 spans 10 residues. Trimming took off 3 bases at V and 7 bases at J, with 6 bases between the two ends. The CDR3 DNA sequence: TGCAGTGCTAGTAGAGTTGAAGCTTTCTTT. Amino acid sequence: CSASRVEAFF.